This T cell receptor (beta chain) was sequenced for a study of early T cells in non-severe SARS-CoV-2 infection (dated by TCRdb to the early 2020s). In the study overall: Because TCR sequencing was done on bulk RNA from unsorted whole blood, the alpha and beta chains could not be paired. What the research found in general, with its limitations: VDJdb matching was skewed toward anti-spike CD8 responses, so virus-specific expansions were likely underestimated and private and CD4 specificities were missed.

Compared with germline, V lacks 2 bases and J lacks 4 bases; bases without a gene match: 2. From its cysteine to its phenylalanine, the CDR3 spans 14 amino acids. Here the CDR3 DNA is all that survives: 42 bases in frame from base 1. Via the germline V gene, CDR1 is SGDLS and CDR2 YYNGEE. Libraries were prepared through 5' RACE. The sequencing machine was a NextSeq 500. Unique molecular identifiers were attached to individual cDNA molecules in the TCR library protocol so that sequencing error and PCR bias could be corrected. Both TCR alpha and beta chains were sequenced, and tight co-correlation was observed between alpha and beta sequence abundances in each sample. As for the authors' bioinformatics: Decombinator V4 was used to perform V gene, J gene and CDR3 annotation of TCR sequences. TCRs were defined as expanded if a significant change between any two time points was detected under a Poisson model with p below 0.0001. TCR abundances were normalised to the total number of TCRs sequenced per sample and expressed as counts per million. TRAV1-2 paired with TRAJ12, TRAJ20 or TRAJ33 defined MAIT TCRs, while TRAV10 paired with TRAJ18 defined iNKT TCRs. VDJdb, accessed 1 November 2021, was searched for CMV, EBV and SARS-CoV-2 annotated TCRs, with TCRs annotated for multiple antigens excluded. TCRdb passed the public sequencing reads through fastp at Q25 and MiXCR, retaining productive beta sequences. Rows matching on CDR3 protein sequence are summarized as one entry with the most common DNA and genes. Here the V and J calls rest on TCRdb's processing, not on the authors' analysis. This sample gives about 72,000 distinct CDR3 sequences in total; about a tenth of them show up just once. Jointly, the top ten make up 7.6% of the sample.

A remark on this clonotype: What this receptor recognizes is not known. Qualities for individual bases were not recorded, and no much larger clone is one base off.

A case-control design nested within a healthcare worker cohort in London, UK, was used, with weekly nasopharyngeal swab PCR tests and blood sampling performed. Healthcare workers were recruited during the week of the UK lockdown, between 23 and 31 March 2020, and followed weekly for up to roughly 16 weeks. The source material was whole blood, sampled at baseline. The source of this sequence is an adult who was a healthcare worker with PCR-confirmed SARS-CoV-2 infection or an uninfected control (not recorded which). The rearrangement combines TRBV9 with TRBJ1-2; 10 of the junction bases match TRBD1. The DNA sequence is given as TGTGCCAGCAGCGTCGACAGGGGGCCCTATGGCTACACCTTC. Its translation is CASSVDRGPYGYTF.